The clone carrying this T cell receptor (beta chain) was picked up a small number of times. Its target is unknown. This entry belongs to a study of cytomegalovirus exposure and HLA in healthy donors. The assay was immunoSEQ multiplex PCR, and TCRdb's table has in-frame clones only and misses some. The sample lists 150,000 or so clones; around 88% were seen once. Germline-derived CDR1 and CDR2 are ENHRY and SYGVKD. The junction had 7 bases not matched to a gene; V was cut back by 7 bases and J by 4 bases. This CDR3 spans 13 amino acids. Study-wide results and limits: It was found in a later analysis that first-cohort TCR clusters tended to co-occur in the 130 or so validation repertoires. Most TCR sequences were uncommon, yet certain public TCRs appeared in many donors.

Sample: PBMCs. This rearrangement joins TRBV10-3 to TRBJ2-7, with 7 bases matching TRBD1. The source is a man between 18 and 29 years old in good health and CMV-seropositive. The CDR3 reads CAIKGQLGYEQYF. The CDR3 DNA sequence: TGTGCCATCAAGGGACAGTTGGGTTACGAGCAGTACTTC.